This entry lists 21 T cell receptor beta chains sequenced from one sample in a study of OX40 agonist ivuxolimab in advanced cancers. Clones were sequenced by immunoSEQ multiplex PCR, and TCRdb holds only the in-frame ones, with some missing. The repertoire holds 15,000 to 20,000 clones, with approximately 81% as singletons. The sequences come from CD4+ or CD8+ T cells sorted from blood, collected in a trial of the OX40 agonist ivuxolimab. These receptor sequences come from an adult with an advanced solid tumor such as melanoma, head and neck, liver or kidney cancer.

Sample share makes this clone medium-sized. The CDR3 protein is CASSQDWQTSNQPQHF. CDR3 sequence (DNA): TGTGCCAGCAGCCAAGATTGGCAGACTAGCAATCAGCCCCAGCATTTT. The chain has TRBV4-2 and TRBJ1-5; D gene ambiguous. Germline V gene sequence: CDR1 LGHNA, CDR2 YNFKEQ. Trimming took off 0 bases at V and 0 bases at J, with 9 bases between the two ends. The CDR3 spans 16 residues.

The J gene is TRBJ2-2, the V gene TRBV4-1, with D unresolved. Looked up from germline, CDR1 is MGHRA and CDR2 is YSYEKL. Trimming stripped 0 bases from V and 6 bases from J, with 2 bases between. The CDR3 spans 12 residues. The CDR3 is CASSQEAGELFF. CDR3 sequence (DNA): TGCGCCAGCAGCCAAGAGGCCGGGGAGCTGTTTTTT.

This clone came up a few times. The chain combines TRBV28 with TRBJ1-5, with TRBD1 identical over 9 bases. This CDR3 region has 18 residues. The germline V gene encodes CDR1 MDHEN and CDR2 SYDVKM. V lost 6 bases, J lost 5 bases, and 17 bases stayed unmatched. DNA for the CDR3: TGTGCCAGCAGGGCCCTTGATCCCGGGACAGGGCTCGATCAGCCCCAGCATTTT. Translating it yields CASRALDPGTGLDQPQHF.

V and J are TRBV30 and TRBJ2-3; D is perhaps TRBD2 (7 bases). V was cut by 3 bases and J by 3 bases, with 19 bases left in between. CDR1 and CDR2 (germline): GTSNPN, SVGIG (reference sequence). The CDR3 covers 16 residues. The CDR3 DNA reads as TGTGCCTGGAGGCCTAGGGGGGGGAGAGGAACAGATACGCAGTATTTT. Translated, it gives CAWRPRGGRGTDTQYF.

This chain uses TRBV7-2 with TRBJ2-4; D remains unclear. Trimming took off 5 bases at V and 7 bases at J, with 15 bases between the two ends. This CDR3 has 14 amino acids. The germline V gene has CDR1 SGHTA and CDR2 FQGNSA. The CDR3 loop is CASSRNLFGNIQYF. The CDR3 DNA sequence: TGTGCCAGCAGCAGGAACCTGTTCGGGAACATTCAGTACTTC.

J is TRBJ1-5 and V is TRBV2; 8 bases line up with TRBD1. Germline V gene data show CDR1 as SNHLY and CDR2 as FYNNEI. This CDR3 is 15 amino acids long. V shed 5 bases, J shed 5 bases, and the junction held 8 bases outside the gene matches. The CDR3 DNA reads as TGTGCCAGCAGTTGGGACAGGTCGATCTATCAGCCCCAGCATTTT. It codes for CASSWDRSIYQPQHF.

The chain employs TRBV9 and TRBJ2-2, with D perhaps matching TRBD2 (5 bases). This CDR3 is 16 amino acids long. V was clipped by 4 bases and J by 0 bases, with 13 bases between them. Looked up from germline, CDR1 is SGDLS and CDR2 is YYNGEE. The CDR3 sequence: CASSFLANANTGELFF. The CDR3 DNA is TGTGCCAGCAGCTTTCTAGCAAACGCGAACACCGGGGAGCTGTTTTTT.

The chain has TRBV7-9 and TRBJ2-2, with D maybe TRBD2 (7 bases). V lost 6 bases and J lost 10, with 21 bases in between. Germline V gene lookup returns CDR1 SEHNR and CDR2 FQNEAQ (reference sequence). The CDR3 loop spans 15 amino acids. In nucleotides, the CDR3 is TGTGCCAGCAGGCCTGGGGGGGCAGGCGAGATGGAGCTGTTTTTT. Translated: CASRPGGAGEMELFF.

V usage is TRBV27 and J usage is TRBJ2-2, with D possibly matching TRBD2 (6 bases). This CDR3 is 13 amino acids long. Trimming took off 2 bases at V and 5 bases at J, with 6 bases between the two ends. Germline V gene sequence: CDR1 MNHEY, CDR2 SMNVEV (reference sequence). In DNA form, the CDR3 reads TGTGCCAGCAGTTTAGGGAGGACCGGGGAGCTGTTTTTT. Translation: CASSLGRTGELFF.

The rearrangement joins TRBV28 to TRBJ1-1; maybe TRBD1 (5 bases). The CDR3 totals 16 residues. CDR1 MDHEN and CDR2 SYDVKM come from the germline V gene. V shed 4 bases and J shed 1 base, with 16 bases lying between them. CDR3 DNA sequence: TGTGCCAGCAGTTCCCCCGTTCGGGGGAGGAACACTGAAGCTTTCTTT. Translating gives CASSSPVRGRNTEAFF.

This chain uses TRBV4-1 with TRBJ2-2, with D possibly being TRBD2 (5 bases). Germline V gene lookup returns CDR1 MGHRA and CDR2 YSYEKL. The CDR3 consists of 15 residues. V lost 3 bases to trimming and J lost 6 bases, with 14 bases between them. In DNA, the CDR3 is TGCGCCAGCAGCCAGACGGGAAGTGGGGCCGGGGAGCTGTTTTTT. It is translated as CASSQTGSGAGELFF.

The CDR3 protein is CASSLPYNSPLHF. The CDR3 DNA reads TGTGCCAGCAGTTTACCGTATAATTCACCCCTCCACTTT. The chain couples TRBV28 to TRBJ1-6; D ambiguous. Germline-derived CDR1 and CDR2 are MDHEN and SYDVKM. The CDR3 extends over 13 amino acids. The V gene lost 2 bases and the J gene lost 4 bases, with 3 bases spanning the gap.

V and J are TRBV19 and TRBJ2-2; the D is unclear. This CDR3 is built from 15 residues. The V end was cut by 7 bases, the J end by 6 bases, with 18 bases between. Per the germline V gene, CDR1 is LNHDA and CDR2 is SQIVND (reference sequence). CDR3 sequence: CASTIPTVLPGELFF. Here the CDR3 DNA reads TGTGCCAGTACGATCCCAACGGTCTTGCCCGGGGAGCTGTTTTTT.

The chain uses TRBV5-6 and TRBJ1-2, with a tentative D call TRBD1 (6 bases). CDR3 length equals 14 residues. V lost 1 base to trimming and J lost 8 bases, with 15 bases between them. Germline CDR1 reads SGHDT; CDR2 reads YYEEEE. DNA of the CDR3: TGTGCCAGCAGCTTGCCCACAGGGTATCGGGGCTACACCTTC. Protein product: CASSLPTGYRGYTF.

This clone was observed a handful of times. The chain employs TRBV7-8 and TRBJ1-2, with D tentatively TRBD1 (6 bases). The CDR3 is 15 residues long. CDR1 and CDR2 from the germline V gene are SGHVS and FQNEAQ. Trimming pared 5 bases from V and 4 bases from J, leaving 17 bases between. The CDR3 here is CASSHGQSPSYGYTF. The CDR3, as DNA: TGTGCCAGCAGCCATGGACAGTCACCTTCCTATGGCTACACCTTC.

The V gene is TRBV6-5, the J gene TRBJ2-1, with 9 bases that match TRBD1. Germline CDR1 reads MNHEY; CDR2 reads SVGAGI. The CDR3 is 11 residues long. V lost 4 bases to trimming and J lost 14 bases; unmatched junction nucleotides: 3. CDR3 residues: CASSSGTGKFF. DNA for the CDR3: TGTGCCAGCAGTTCCGGGACAGGGAAGTTCTTC.

This rearrangement joins TRBV5-6 to TRBJ2-7; the match to TRBD1 covers 8 bases. CDR1 and CDR2 from the germline V gene are SGHDT and YYEEEE. This CDR3 has 15 residues. V dropped 4 bases and J dropped 2; count of bases not matched to a gene: 8. CDR3 nucleotide sequence: TGTGCCAGCAGCCCATGGACAGGGTGGGCCTACGAGCAGTACTTC. This codes for CASSPWTGWAYEQYF.

V and J are TRBV27 and TRBJ2-2; 7 positions agree with TRBD2. The V gene end was trimmed by 6 bases and the J gene end by 8 bases; junction bases not matched to a gene: 6. The CDR3 contains 13 residues. The germline CDR1 and CDR2 sequences are MNHEY and SMNVEV (reference sequence). The CDR3 DNA follows: TGTGCCAGCAGCACCGGGGGGAATGGGGAGCTGTTTTTT. Translation gives CASSTGGNGELFF.

This rearrangement joins TRBV5-6 to TRBJ1-6, with TRBD1 matching 9 bases. The CDR3 totals 14 residues. The trim removed 4 bases at V and 7 bases at J, leaving 3 bases unmatched. The V gene's germline CDR1 is SGHDT and CDR2 YYEEEE. Here the CDR3 DNA reads TGTGCCAGCAGCGTTACAGGGGGCAATTCACCCCTCCACTTT. Residues: CASSVTGGNSPLHF.

This chain joins TRBV5-1 and TRBJ2-7, with a tentative D call TRBD1 (6 bases). The CDR3 has 14 amino acids. CDR1 and CDR2 (germline): SGHRS, YFSETQ. Trimming took off 2 bases at V and 2 bases at J, with 11 bases between the two ends. The CDR3 sequence: CASSFRQGTYEQYF. CDR3 DNA sequence: TGCGCCAGCAGCTTCCGGCAGGGGACCTACGAGCAGTACTTC.

The chain joins TRBV7-9 to TRBJ2-7, with a weak D call TRBD2 (6 bases). There are 14 residues in the CDR3. V lost 3 bases and J lost 4, with 13 bases in between. The germline gives CDR1 SEHNR, CDR2 FQNEAQ (reference sequence). The CDR3 DNA reads TGTGCCAGCAGCTTGGATGGACTAAATTACGAGCAGTACTTC. This encodes CASSLDGLNYEQYF. The full variable domain, rest sourced from reference TRBV7-9 and TRBJ2-7, is DTGVSQNPRHKITKRGQNVTFRCDPISEHNRLYWYRQTLGQGPEFLTYFQNEAQLEKSRLLSDRFSAERPKGSFSTLEIQRTEQGDSAMYLCASSLDGLNYEQYFGPGTRLTVT.